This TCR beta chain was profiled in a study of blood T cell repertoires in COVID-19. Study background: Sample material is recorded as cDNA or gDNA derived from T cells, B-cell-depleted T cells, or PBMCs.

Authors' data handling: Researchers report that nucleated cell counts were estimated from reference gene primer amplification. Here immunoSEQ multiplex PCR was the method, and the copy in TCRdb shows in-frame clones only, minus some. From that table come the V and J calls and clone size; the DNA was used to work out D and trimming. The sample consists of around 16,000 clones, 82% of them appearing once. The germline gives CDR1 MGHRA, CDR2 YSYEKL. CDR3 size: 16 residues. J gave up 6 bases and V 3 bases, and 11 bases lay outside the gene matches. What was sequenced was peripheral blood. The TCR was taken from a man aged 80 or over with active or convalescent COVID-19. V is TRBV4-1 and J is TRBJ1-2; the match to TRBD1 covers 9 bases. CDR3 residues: CASSQGRTGAIDGYTF. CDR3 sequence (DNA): TGCGCCAGCAGCCAGGGAAGGACAGGGGCGATTGATGGCTACACCTTC.